The entry below describes one TCR beta chain. This CDR3 spans 15 amino acids. The germline V and J ends were trimmed by 4 bases and 6 bases, with 16 bases remaining between them. CDR1 is SGDLS and CDR2 is YYNGEE in the germline V gene. CD45RO negativity and positive selection for CCR7 defined naive CD8 cells, a population that excluded terminally differentiated effector memory CD45RA+ cells. The source of the sample is a study of shared clonotypes between healthy human individuals. The table came from immunoSEQ multiplex PCR; TCRdb's copy has only in-frame clones and leaves some out. The sample gives some 600,000 clones, 95% to 96% of which show up once; less than 0.12% is in the top ten.

The V gene is TRBV9, the J gene TRBJ2-2, with D possibly called TRBD1 or TRBD2 (6 bases each). The source of this sequence is a woman in her twenties or thirties in good health. The sequenced sample was naive CD8+ T cells sorted from blood. The CDR3: CASSTGGGLAGELFF. The CDR3 DNA sequence: TGTGCCAGCAGCACTGGAGGGGGTTTGGCCGGGGAGCTGTTTTTT.